One sample yielded the 32 T cell receptor beta chains listed below, sequenced in a study of identical twins. TCRdb reprocessed the 5' RACE reads with MiXCR, giving one entry per CDR3 protein. Of some 590,000 distinct CDR3 sequences in the sample, just under 10% were seen once. These sequences were also reported in another study, on yellow fever vaccine responses in identical twins.

Input material: PBMCs. The receptors derive from a woman aged 18 to 35 in good health.

This clonotype was seen only a few times. The genes are TRBV15 and TRBJ2-7, with TRBD1 as a possible D gene (6 bases). Germline CDR1 reads LNHNV; CDR2 reads YYDKDF (reference sequence). The germline V and J ends were trimmed by 0 bases and 5 bases, with 14 bases remaining between them. This CDR3 comprises 15 residues. The CDR3 DNA is TGTGCCACCAGCAGAGATGGACAGCGAGCCGACGAGCAGTACTTC. Encoded protein: CATSRDGQRADEQYF.

About this clonotype: The junction shows a germline mismatch at one end, possibly a read error. The DNA for the CDR3 is TGCGCCAGCAGAACGGGGGACCGCCCCTACCAGCAGTACTTC. Its protein is CASRTGDRPYQQYF. This chain uses TRBV5-1 with TRBJ2-7; a possible D gene is TRBD2 (6 bases). From germline, CDR1 is SGHRS and CDR2 YFSETQ. The CDR3 runs to 14 residues.

The V call is TRBV10-3, the J call TRBJ2-7; D is undetermined. The CDR3 loop spans 12 amino acids. Trimming left V 3 bases short and J 7 bases short, with 10 bases between. CDR1 and CDR2 (germline): ENHRY, SYGVKD. In DNA form, the CDR3 reads TGTGCCATCAGTGAATTGGAGAAAGAGCAGTACTTC. Translation gives CAISELEKEQYF.

At least ten counts were recorded for this clonotype. The chain joins TRBV4-3 to TRBJ2-1; D is unclear. Germline assignment: CDR1 LGHNA and CDR2 YSLEER. V shed 4 bases and J shed 0 bases, with 16 bases lying between them. CDR3 length: 17 amino acids. The CDR3 here is CASSLLLTQSSYNEQFF. CDR3 in DNA: TGCGCCAGCAGCCTCCTATTGACTCAGAGCTCCTACAATGAGCAGTTCTTC.

This clonotype showed up just a few times. The J gene is TRBJ2-1, the V gene TRBV7-9; D uncertain. Germline V gene sequence: CDR1 SEHNR, CDR2 FQNEAQ (reference sequence). V lost 1 base, J lost 5 bases, and 12 bases lay in between. This CDR3 spans 15 amino acids. CDR3 DNA: TGTGCCAGCAGCTTAGTACAGTATGGTAACAATGAGCAGTTCTTC. It specifies CASSLVQYGNNEQFF.

CDR3 sequence (DNA): TGTGCCAGCAGTGACGGGACTTCCGTCTACAATGAGCAGTTCTTC. Translation: CASSDGTSVYNEQFF. The chain is built from TRBV12-3 or TRBV12-4 and TRBJ2-1, with D possibly being TRBD2 (6 bases). The CDR3 extends over 15 amino acids. V lost 5 bases and J lost 3, with 14 bases in between.

The chain has TRBV7-8 and TRBJ2-2, with D perhaps matching TRBD1 (6 bases). The CDR3 totals 17 residues. The germline V gene encodes CDR1 SGHVS and CDR2 FQNEAQ. V was shortened by 0 bases and J by 1 base, with 12 bases between the two germline ends. CDR3 bases: TGTGCCAGCAGCTTAGCCGAGGACAGTCGGAACACCGGGGAGCTGTTTTTT. This gives the protein CASSLAEDSRNTGELFF.

In this sample, this clonotype turned up a few times. This rearrangement joins TRBV9 to TRBJ2-7; D call uncertain. This CDR3 is 13 amino acids long. Germline V gene data show CDR1 as SGDLS and CDR2 as YYNGEE. V lost 3 bases and J lost 2, with 9 bases in between. CDR3 residues: CASSGAEAYEQYF. The CDR3 DNA reads as TGTGCCAGCAGCGGTGCAGAGGCCTACGAGCAGTACTTC.

The CDR3 spells CASSFWPGGEETQYF. The CDR3 DNA is TGTGCCAGCAGTTTTTGGCCAGGGGGTGAAGAGACCCAGTACTTC. The chain recombines TRBV12-3 or TRBV12-4 with TRBJ2-5; 7 bases are a match to TRBD1. The CDR3 extends over 15 amino acids. The junction had 7 bases not matched to a gene; V was cut back by 3 bases and J by 3 bases.

This clonotype has at least ten counts. CDR3 region: CASSLIMAGSEAFF. In DNA, the CDR3 is TGCGCCAGCAGCTTGATTATGGCAGGTTCTGAAGCTTTCTTT. The rearrangement uses TRBV5-1 and TRBJ1-1; D unresolved. V gave up 1 base and J gave up 6 bases, with 13 bases separating them. Germline V gene lookup returns CDR1 SGHRS and CDR2 YFSETQ. The CDR3 has 14 amino acids.

This clonotype was counted a few times. This chain joins TRBV30 and TRBJ2-1, with 7 bases lining up with TRBD2. Germline V gene sequence: CDR1 GTSNPN, CDR2 SVGIG (reference sequence). The trim removed 4 bases at V and 5 bases at J, leaving 14 bases unmatched. The CDR3 loop spans 16 amino acids. The CDR3 DNA is TGTGCCTGGAAGGGGCCCACCCAGCGGGGAAACAATGAGCAGTTCTTC. Its protein product is CAWKGPTQRGNNEQFF.

This clonotype was counted between two and nine times. The rearrangement links TRBV18 to TRBJ1-3; D not certain. The CDR3 has 16 residues. CDR1 and CDR2 from the germline V gene are KGHSH and LQKENI. V was shortened by 6 bases and J by 6 bases, with 21 bases between the two germline ends. CDR3 bases: TGTGCCAGCTCTCAGCTACAAACGGGGATCGAAAACACCATATATTTT. Translation: CASSQLQTGIENTIYF.

This chain links TRBV7-2 with TRBJ2-7; the D gene is possibly TRBD1 (6 bases). Per germline, CDR1 SGHTA and CDR2 FQGNSA. The CDR3 extends over 15 amino acids. V was shortened by 5 bases and J by 2 bases, with 16 bases between the two germline ends. The CDR3: CASSPGTSRTYEQYF. Here the CDR3 DNA reads TGTGCCAGCAGCCCAGGGACATCTAGAACCTACGAGCAGTACTTC. The full variable domain, rest sourced from reference TRBV7-2 and TRBJ2-7, is GAGVSQSPSNKVTEKGKDVELRCDPISGHTALYWYRQSLGQGLEFLIYFQGNSAPDKSGLPSDRFSAERTGGSVSTLTIQRTQQEDSAVYLCASSPGTSRTYEQYFGPGTRLTVT.

This clonotype was seen many times. The rearrangement uses TRBV5-1 and TRBJ2-3; a weak D match, TRBD1 (6 bases). V lost 0 bases to trimming and J lost 5 bases, with 10 bases between them. Germline assignment: CDR1 SGHRS and CDR2 YFSETQ. This CDR3 is 14 amino acids long. The CDR3 DNA is TGCGCCAGCAGCTTGGAGGCCAGGGGAGATACGCAGTATTTT. It translates to CASSLEARGDTQYF. Using reference TRBV5-1 and TRBJ2-3 for the parts outside the CDR3, the full variable domain is KAGVTQTPRYLIKTRGQQVTLSCSPISGHRSVSWYQQTPGQGLQFLFEYFSETQRNKGNFPGRFSGRQFSNSRSEMNVSTLELGDSALYLCASSLEARGDTQYFGPGTRLTVL.

This clonotype has more than one count but fewer than ten. The chain has TRBV6-5 and TRBJ2-2; either TRBD1 or TRBD2 may fit D (5 bases each). Germline-derived CDR1 and CDR2 are MNHEY and SVGAGI. Trimming took 2 bases from V and 0 from J, leaving 13 bases between them. The CDR3 is 17 residues long. In DNA, the CDR3 is TGTGCCAGCAGTTACCTCCTTGGGACCACGAACACCGGGGAGCTGTTTTTT. Residues: CASSYLLGTTNTGELFF.

This chain connects TRBV20-1 to TRBJ2-5, with 8 bases lining up with TRBD1. V lost 6 bases, J lost 3 bases, and 12 bases stayed unmatched. Germline V gene sequence: CDR1 DFQATT, CDR2 SNEGSKA (reference sequence). The CDR3 contains 15 residues. CDR3 amino acids: CSAPMRQGFEETQYF. The CDR3 bases are TGCAGTGCGCCTATGAGACAGGGGTTTGAAGAGACCCAGTACTTC.

This chain uses TRBV12-3 or TRBV12-4 with TRBJ2-7, with D perhaps TRBD1 (5 bases). Deletions cut 3 bases from V and 3 bases from J, with 12 bases between. This CDR3 spans 14 amino acids. The CDR3 DNA follows: TGTGCCAGCAGTTTTCTGGGGCCCAACTACGAGCAGTACTTC. Translation: CASSFLGPNYEQYF.

The DNA of the CDR3 is TGTGCCAGCAGCCAAAGGACAGGGTTCGATACGCAGTATTTT. It yields the protein CASSQRTGFDTQYF. V gene TRBV4-2 combines with J gene TRBJ2-3; TRBD1 aligns across 8 bases. V gave up 2 bases and J gave up 6 bases; unmatched junction bases: 4. From germline, CDR1 is LGHNA and CDR2 YNFKEQ. The length of the CDR3 is 14 residues.

This clonotype has at least ten counts. The rearrangement joins TRBV4-3 to TRBJ2-4; the D gene is possibly TRBD1 (6 bases). Trimming took off 1 base at V and 12 bases at J, with 16 bases between the two ends. Germline V gene data show CDR1 as LGHNA and CDR2 as YSLEER. The CDR3 has 14 residues. This chain's CDR3 is CASSQVGSGASQYF. The CDR3 DNA sequence: TGCGCCAGCAGCCAAGTTGGTTCAGGGGCCTCTCAGTACTTC.

In the case of this clonotype: At one boundary the junction diverges from the germline segment, which might be a read error. The chain recombines TRBV7-2 with TRBJ2-7; TRBD2 matches 11 bases. The CDR3 covers 14 residues. CDR1 and CDR2 (germline): SGHTA, FQGNSA. CDR3 sequence (DNA): TGTGCCAGCAGCTCGGGACTAGCGGCATACGGGCAGTACTTC. It codes for CASSSGLAAYGQYF.

This clonotype was counted between two and nine times. J is TRBJ1-1 and V is TRBV7-6; 11 bases agree with TRBD1. The V and J ends lost 4 bases and 8 bases, in that order; junction bases with no gene match: 6. The CDR3 totals 14 residues. Germline-derived CDR1 and CDR2 are SGHVS and FNYEAQ. This CDR3 is CASSSRTGGAEAFF. CDR3 in DNA: TGTGCCAGCAGCTCACGGACAGGGGGCGCGGAAGCTTTCTTT.

The chain links TRBV21-1 to TRBJ2-2; the table's D call TRBD1 went unverified against the DNA. TRBV21-1 is a pseudogene locus. The CDR3 runs 13 residues. The CDR3 reads CASRTVNTGELFF. CDR3 bases: TGTGCCAGCCGGACAGTTAACACCGGGGAGCTGTTTTTT.

This clonotype was detected ten times or more. V usage is TRBV6-5 and J usage is TRBJ2-4, with 8 bases that match TRBD1. Germline CDR1 MNHEY, CDR2 SVGAGI. This CDR3 contains 19 residues. With 4 bases clipped from V and 1 base from J, the junction kept 15 bases outside the gene matches. The CDR3 protein is CASSSESYPGGAAKNIQYF. The DNA for the CDR3 is TGTGCCAGCAGTTCGGAATCTTATCCAGGGGGCGCCGCCAAAAACATTCAGTACTTC.

This clonotype turned up a few times. The chain is built from TRBV12-3 or TRBV12-4 and TRBJ1-1, with unresolved D. V lost 4 bases and J 2 bases, leaving 8 bases between the germline ends. The CDR3 is made up of 13 amino acids. The DNA of the CDR3 is TGTGCCAGCAGTTCTGATAGCAACACTGAAGCTTTCTTT. Translated, it gives CASSSDSNTEAFF.

This chain connects TRBV5-1 to TRBJ2-2; 7 bases map to TRBD1. Germline assignment: CDR1 SGHRS and CDR2 YFSETQ. This CDR3 spans 17 amino acids. The V segment lost 2 bases and the J segment 0 bases; nucleotides outside the gene matches: 7. The CDR3 loop reads CASSFRTGTANTGELFF. CDR3 sequence (DNA): TGCGCCAGCAGCTTCCGGACCGGGACAGCGAACACCGGGGAGCTGTTTTTT.

This clonotype was observed at least ten times. The chain uses TRBV29-1 and TRBJ2-2; D gene uncertain. Germline loops: CDR1 SQVTM, CDR2 ANQGSEA. This CDR3 is 12 amino acids long. V lost 4 bases and J 2 bases, leaving 5 bases between the germline ends. The chain's CDR3 is CSVGENTGELFF. The CDR3 nucleotides are TGCAGCGTTGGAGAAAACACCGGGGAGCTGTTTTTT.

The V gene is TRBV14, the J gene TRBJ2-5; D is possibly TRBD2 (5 bases). Between the trimmed V and J ends, which lost 1 base and 1 base, there was a span of 10 bases. CDR1 is SGHDN, CDR2 FVKESK, per germline. The CDR3 has 15 amino acids. The CDR3 nucleotides read TGTGCCAGCAGCCAAGTCGGACTTTCCCAAGAGACCCAGTACTTC. This translates into CASSQVGLSQETQYF.

The chain carries TRBV2 and TRBJ2-2, with 7 bases aligning to TRBD2. In germline, CDR1 is SNHLY, CDR2 FYNNEI. Losses at the gene ends were 5 bases for V and 0 bases for J; bases not matched to a gene: 9. This CDR3 spans 17 amino acids. The chain's CDR3 is CASSSTKLAPNTGELFF. The CDR3, as DNA: TGTGCCAGCAGTTCAACCAAACTAGCGCCGAACACCGGGGAGCTGTTTTTT.

This clonotype was observed at least ten times. The chain employs TRBV20-1 and TRBJ2-3; D is unresolved. There are 13 residues in the CDR3. Germline V lookup: CDR1 DFQATT, CDR2 SNEGSKA (reference sequence). Trimming left V 1 base short and J 3 bases short, with 8 bases between. DNA for the CDR3: TGCAGTGCTAGAGTCGGGCTTACAGATACGCAGTATTTT. It translates to CSARVGLTDTQYF.

At least ten counts were recorded for this clonotype. The chain employs TRBV21-1 and TRBJ1-6; TRBD1, the table's D call, lacks a check against the DNA. TRBV21-1 has pseudogene status. This CDR3 has 16 residues. CDR3 amino acids: CASSNRDTRIIHCLRF. CDR3 in DNA: TGTGCCAGCAGCAACCGGGACACCCGTATAATTCATTGTTTGCGCTTT.

This clonotype has more than one count but fewer than ten. The J gene is TRBJ2-3, the V gene TRBV5-1; D uncertain. The germline V gene has CDR1 SGHRS and CDR2 YFSETQ. The CDR3 runs 14 residues. Trimming took 4 bases from V and 2 from J, leaving 11 bases between them. CDR3 protein: CASSGQYLTDTQYF. CDR3 nucleotide sequence: TGCGCCAGCAGCGGGCAGTACCTCACAGATACGCAGTATTTT.

The V gene is TRBV29-1, the J gene TRBJ2-1; 9 bases map to TRBD2. The CDR3 totals 12 residues. The germline CDR1 and CDR2 sequences are SQVTM and ANQGSEA. J was trimmed by 14 bases and V by 7 bases; bases with no gene match: 12. Here the CDR3 DNA reads TGCAGCGCTCTGCGGCGGGAGGGTATCGAGTTCTTC. Protein product: CSALRREGIEFF.